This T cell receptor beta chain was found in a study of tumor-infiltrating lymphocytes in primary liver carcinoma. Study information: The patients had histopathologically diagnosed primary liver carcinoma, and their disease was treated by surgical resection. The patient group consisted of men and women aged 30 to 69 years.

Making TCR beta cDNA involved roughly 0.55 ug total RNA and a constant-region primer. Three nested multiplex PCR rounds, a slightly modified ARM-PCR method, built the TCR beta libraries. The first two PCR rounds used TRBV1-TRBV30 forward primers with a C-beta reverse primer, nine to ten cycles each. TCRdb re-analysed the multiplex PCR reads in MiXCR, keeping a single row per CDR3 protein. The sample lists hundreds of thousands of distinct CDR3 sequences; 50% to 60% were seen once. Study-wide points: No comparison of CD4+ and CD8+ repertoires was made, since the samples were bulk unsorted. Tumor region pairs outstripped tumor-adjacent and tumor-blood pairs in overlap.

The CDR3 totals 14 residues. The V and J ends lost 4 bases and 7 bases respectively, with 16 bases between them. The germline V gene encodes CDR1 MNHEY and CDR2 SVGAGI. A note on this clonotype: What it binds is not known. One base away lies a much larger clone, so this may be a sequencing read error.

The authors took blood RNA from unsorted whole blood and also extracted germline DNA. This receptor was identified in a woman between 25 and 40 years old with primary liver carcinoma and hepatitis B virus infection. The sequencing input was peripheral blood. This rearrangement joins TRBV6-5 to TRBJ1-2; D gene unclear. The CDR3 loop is CASSSLTGGRGYTF. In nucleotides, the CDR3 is TGTGCCAGCAGTTCCCTTACGGGCGGGCGTGGCTACACCTTC.